A single sample is the source of the 23 T cell receptor beta chains below, sequenced in a study of tumor-infiltrating lymphocytes in glioblastoma multiforme. Multiple V-beta primers and a C-beta primer amplified TCRB from RNA. TCRdb independently ran MiXCR on the multiplex PCR reads; one entry per CDR3 protein. Among 15,000 to 20,000 distinct CDR3 sequences listed, 65% to 80% were seen once. Sequencing used peripheral blood. The receptors come from a male donor with glioblastoma.

This clonotype was detected once. The chain has TRBV11-2 and TRBJ2-1; D ambiguous. CDR3 length: 13 residues. Germline assignment: CDR1 SGHAT and CDR2 FQNNGV. V was pared by 1 base and J by 12 bases, with 13 bases between. The CDR3 coding sequence is TGTGCCAGCAGCTTAGGCCGCGGCGACTTGCAGTTCTTC. Its translation: CASSLGRGDLQFF.

CDR3 in DNA: TGCAGTGCTAGCAGCTACAATGAGCAGTTCTTC. This translates into CSASSYNEQFF. The gene calls are TRBV20-1 and TRBJ2-1; the D is unclear. The CDR3 has 11 amino acids. Germline assignment: CDR1 DFQATT and CDR2 SNEGSKA (reference sequence). The V gene lost 3 bases and the J gene lost 3 bases, with 3 bases spanning the gap.

This clonotype was counted between two and nine times. A much larger clone differs by one base, so this may be a read error. The V call is TRBV7-8, the J call TRBJ2-3; TRBD1 aligns across 7 bases. After removal of 6 bases from V and 8 bases from J, the junction contained 14 bases not matched to a gene. The CDR3 extends over 15 amino acids. From germline, CDR1 is SGHVS and CDR2 FQNEAQ. The CDR3 bases are TGTGCCAGCAGGGTTGACAGGGATGGGTCAGGTACGCAGTATTTT. It yields the protein CASRVDRDGSGTQYF.

The chain links TRBV6-2 or TRBV6-3 to TRBJ2-7; 11 nucleotides line up with TRBD1. Unmatched junction bases numbered 0, after V lost 2 bases and J lost 3 bases. Germline assignment: CDR1 MNHEY and CDR2 SVGEGT. This CDR3 spans 14 amino acids. CDR3 amino acids: CASSYGTGGYEQYF. In nucleotides, the CDR3 is TGTGCCAGCAGTTACGGGACAGGGGGCTACGAGCAGTACTTC.

This clonotype has at least ten counts. The rearrangement uses TRBV29-1 and TRBJ2-5; possible D gene TRBD1, 5 bases. Germline-derived CDR1 and CDR2 are SQVTM and ANQGSEA. The CDR3 contains 13 residues. The V end was cut by 6 bases, the J end by 3 bases, with 14 bases between. This chain's CDR3 is CSVEQVGEETQYF. The DNA of the CDR3 is TGCAGCGTGGAACAGGTTGGGGAAGAGACCCAGTACTTC. Combining the CDR3 with reference TRBV29-1 and TRBJ2-5 gives the whole variable domain SAVISQKPSRDICQRGTSLTIQCQVDSQVTMMFWYRQQPGQSLTLIATANQGSEATYESGFVIDKFPISRPNLTFSTLTVSNMSPEDSSIYLCSVEQVGEETQYFGPGTRLLVL.

This clonotype has ten or more counts. The gene calls are TRBV5-1 and TRBJ2-3; D ambiguous. V was cut by 5 bases and J by 10 bases, with 8 bases left in between. The CDR3 is made up of 10 amino acids. Germline CDR1 SGHRS, CDR2 YFSETQ. The CDR3 spells CASRGEAQYF. The DNA of the CDR3 is TGCGCCAGCAGAGGCGAGGCGCAGTATTTT.

The J gene is TRBJ2-5, the V gene TRBV20-1, with 8 bases fitting TRBD2. From germline, CDR1 is DFQATT and CDR2 SNEGSKA (reference sequence). The CDR3 is made up of 16 amino acids. V was pared by 2 bases and J by 2 bases, with 10 bases of the junction left unmatched. CDR3 DNA: TGCAGTGCTAGATCGTTATCGGGAGGGAAACAAGAGACCCAGTACTTC. Protein: CSARSLSGGKQETQYF.

The V and J genes are TRBV10-2 and TRBJ2-5; 7 bases fit TRBD1. Germline assignment: CDR1 WSHSY and CDR2 SAAADI. This CDR3 has 13 residues. V shed 5 bases and J 5 bases; nucleotides not matched to a gene: 5. CDR3 nucleotide sequence: TGCGCCAGCAGTTTAGACAGGGCTGAGACCCAGTACTTC. The encoded protein is CASSLDRAETQYF.

By share, this clonotype ranks as medium-sized. This sequence joins TRBV11-2 and TRBJ2-7; D may be TRBD1 or TRBD2 (5 bases each). This CDR3 has 14 amino acids. The V gene lost 2 bases and the J gene lost 6 bases, with 14 bases spanning the gap. Germline assignment: CDR1 SGHAT and CDR2 FQNNGV. CDR3 bases: TGTGCCAGCAGCTTACTCCGGGGTCAGGGCGAGCAGTACTTC. Translation gives CASSLLRGQGEQYF. Together with reference TRBV11-2 and TRBJ2-7, the CDR3 gives the full variable domain: EAGVAQSPRYKIIEKRQSVAFWCNPISGHATLYWYQQILGQGPKLLIQFQNNGVVDDSQLPKDRFSAERLKGVDSTLKIQPAKLEDSAVYLCASSLLRGQGEQYFGPGTRLTVT.

The chain combines TRBV6-5 with TRBJ2-7; no firm D call. This CDR3 contains 15 residues. Between the trimmed V and J ends, which lost 6 bases and 2 bases, there was a span of 17 bases. In germline, CDR1 is MNHEY, CDR2 SVGAGI. In DNA, the CDR3 is TGTGCCAGCAGGTTGAGTTTTCTTGTTGCCTACGAGCAGTACTTC. Translated: CASRLSFLVAYEQYF.

The J gene is TRBJ1-1, the V gene TRBV27, with 7 bases lining up with TRBD1. CDR3 length: 14 residues. V shed 4 bases and J 6 bases; nucleotides not matched to a gene: 8. CDR1 is MNHEY, CDR2 SMNVEV, per germline (reference sequence). The CDR3 DNA is TGTGCCAGCAGTTCGGAAGGGGGCGGCTCTGAAGCTTTCTTT. It specifies CASSSEGGGSEAFF.

The chain combines TRBV7-8 with TRBJ2-5; 11 bases agree with TRBD1. Per the germline V gene, CDR1 is SGHVS and CDR2 is FQNEAQ. CDR3 length equals 14 residues. The trim removed 8 bases at V and 5 bases at J, leaving 7 bases unmatched. CDR3 residues: CASGRGTGGETQYF. In DNA, the CDR3 is TGTGCCAGCGGCCGCGGGACAGGGGGGGAGACCCAGTACTTC. The whole variable domain, filled in from reference TRBV7-8 and TRBJ2-5, reads GAGVSQSPRYKVAKRGQDVALRCDPISGHVSLFWYQQALGQGPEFLTYFQNEAQLDKSGLPSDRFFAERPEGSVSTLKIQRTQQEDSAVYLCASGRGTGGETQYFGPGTRLLVL.

This clonotype was found many times. V usage is TRBV10-1 and J usage is TRBJ2-3; tentatively, D is TRBD2 (6 bases). Trimming took 2 bases from V and 0 from J, leaving 12 bases between them. The germline V gene has CDR1 WNHNN and CDR2 SYGVQD (reference sequence). The CDR3 length is 16 residues. The chain's CDR3 is CASSEGTSTSTDTQYF. The DNA for the CDR3 is TGCGCCAGCAGTGAGGGGACTTCTACTAGCACAGATACGCAGTATTTT.

The chain couples TRBV11-2 to TRBJ1-1, with TRBD1 matching over 8 bases. The V gene's germline CDR1 is SGHAT and CDR2 FQNNGV. The CDR3 has 16 residues. V gave up 4 bases and J gave up 4 bases; unmatched junction bases: 11. The CDR3 DNA follows: TGTGCCAGCAGCTCCTCTTTACAGGGGGGAAGCACTGAAGCTTTCTTT. This sequence encodes CASSSSLQGGSTEAFF.

Worth noting for this clonotype: This may arise from a read error, as a much more abundant clone is one base away. The chain combines TRBV29-1 with TRBJ1-1; D is perhaps TRBD1 (5 bases). The CDR3 contains 15 residues. In germline, CDR1 is SQVTM, CDR2 ANQGSEA. Trimming removed 5 bases from V and 4 bases from J, with 20 bases in between. In DNA, the CDR3 is TGCAGCGTTCGGCTGGGACTGAATACGAGCACTGAAGCTTTCTTT. This encodes CSVRLGLNTSTEAFF.

About this clonotype: A much larger clone differs from this one at a single base, so this may be a read error. This likely comes from a read error, as the CDR3 has no conserved phenylalanine or tryptophan at its end. J is TRBJ2-7 and V is TRBV30, with D hard to call. From germline, CDR1 is GTSNPN and CDR2 SVGIG (reference sequence). The CDR3 has 14 residues. V was shortened by 0 bases and J by 1 base, with 10 bases between the two germline ends. The CDR3: CAWSVPYGSYEQYL. The CDR3 DNA sequence: TGTGCCTGGAGTGTACCCTACGGTTCCTACGAGCAGTACCTC.

This clonotype has a handful of counts. The genes are TRBV28 and TRBJ1-2; 9 nucleotides align to TRBD1. The CDR3 spans 14 residues. The J segment lost 8 bases and the V segment lost 6 bases, leaving 10 bases of the junction unmatched. CDR1 and CDR2 (germline): MDHEN, SYDVKM. The CDR3 bases are TGTGCCAGCAGGCTACAGGGGGCGCCTGAGGGCTACACCTTC. Protein product: CASRLQGAPEGYTF.

The sample holds one count of this clonotype. The CDR3 ends on some other residue instead of the conserved phenylalanine or tryptophan, so this is likely a read error. The rearrangement uses TRBV10-3 and TRBJ2-7; no clear D gene. CDR1 and CDR2 (germline): ENHRY, SYGVKD. V was cut by 10 bases and J by 9 bases, with 19 bases left in between. The CDR3 consists of 12 residues. DNA of the CDR3: TGTGCCACCGGCCCCGGGCGTGACGGGCAGTACCTC. The encoded protein is CATGPGRDGQYL.

Of note for this clonotype: Its ends do not fully match the called genes, so a read error is possible. This rearrangement joins TRBV11-2 to TRBJ2-3; the match to TRBD1 covers 7 bases. CDR3 length equals 15 residues. The germline V gene has CDR1 SGHAT and CDR2 FQNNGV. CDR3 loop: CASSVTGVGTDTQCF. CDR3 in DNA: TGTGCCAGCAGCGTAACAGGGGTAGGAACAGATACGCAGTGTTTT.

Concerning this clonotype: At one boundary the junction diverges from the germline segment, which might be a read error. This rearrangement joins TRBV6-1 to TRBJ1-2; D remains ambiguous. There are 14 residues in the CDR3. Germline values: CDR1 MNHNS, CDR2 SASEGT. The CDR3 DNA sequence: TGTGCTAGCAGTGAAGGTCCGGTGCGGGATAGCTACACCTTC. Its protein product is CASSEGPVRDSYTF.

The table lists this clonotype with a count of one. The chain combines TRBV29-1 with TRBJ1-2, with unresolved D. The CDR3 loop spans 13 amino acids. Germline V gene sequence: CDR1 SQVTM, CDR2 ANQGSEA. V was trimmed by 1 base and J by 8 bases, leaving 14 bases between them. The CDR3 protein is CSVEVMNGVGYTF. CDR3 in DNA: TGCAGCGTTGAAGTAATGAATGGGGTAGGCTACACCTTC.

A remark on this clonotype: No conserved phenylalanine or tryptophan ends this CDR3, so it is likely a read error. This chain connects TRBV5-8 to TRBJ1-6, with D possibly being TRBD1 (5 bases). CDR1 is SGHTS and CDR2 is YDEGEE in the germline V gene. V was pared by 2 bases and J by 9 bases, with 12 bases between. The CDR3 covers 14 residues. CDR3 residues: CASSFLGGGSPLHS. The CDR3 nucleotides are TGTGCCAGCAGCTTCTTGGGCGGGGGTTCACCCCTCCACTCT.

The V gene is TRBV11-2, the J gene TRBJ2-3; D possibly corresponds to TRBD1 (6 bases). The CDR3 has 13 amino acids. Germline V gene lookup returns CDR1 SGHAT and CDR2 FQNNGV. V was clipped by 6 bases and J by 10 bases, with 17 bases between them. CDR3 in DNA: TGTGCCAGCAGGCCCCCCCAGCGACAGGCGCAGTATTTT. Encoded protein: CASRPPQRQAQYF.